This paragraph covers one T cell receptor (beta chain) sequence. The data are from a study of blood T cell repertoires in COVID-19. Overall study context: Samples of COVID-19 (acute and convalescent) were obtained from the United States, Italy and Spain. T cells, B-cell-depleted T cells, or PBMCs provided the cDNA or gDNA that served as material.

Methods used by the authors: Using reference gene primer amplification, nucleated cell counts were estimated. Here immunoSEQ multiplex PCR was the method, and the copy in TCRdb shows in-frame clones only, minus some. V, J and clone size were drawn from that table, and D and trimming were deduced from the DNA. The data contain about 62,000 clones, over 85% of them singletons. The CDR3 covers 17 residues. The germline V gene encodes CDR1 MDHEN and CDR2 SYDVKM. V was cut by 0 bases and J by 1 base, with 13 bases left in between. The rearrangement joins TRBV28 to TRBJ1-5, with D maybe TRBD1 (5 bases). This sequence was found in a human donor in a cohort sampled during active COVID-19. Material for sequencing was peripheral blood. The CDR3 loop is CASSLWAGTRSNQPQHF. For the CDR3, the DNA is TGTGCCAGCAGTTTATGGGCGGGGACCCGGAGCAATCAGCCCCAGCATTTT. Full variable domain (remainder filled in from reference TRBV28 and TRBJ1-5): DVKVTQSSRYLVKRTGEKVFLECVQDMDHENMFWYRQDPGLGLRLIYFSYDVKMKEKGDIPEGYSVSREKKERFSLILESASTNQTSMYLCASSLWAGTRSNQPQHFGDGTRLSIL.